The source of this TCR beta chain is a study of breast tumors, draining lymph nodes, adjacent tissues (dated by TCRdb to the mid-2010s). In terms of the full investigation: Breast cancer patients provided tumor, adjacent nontumor tissue and axillary lymph nodes, and the study compared the TCR beta repertoires across these three sources. In human breast cancer, the study set out to assess how tumor, surrounding tissue and draining lymph node repertoires relate to one another and whether T cells might be exchanged between them. The study at large found these results: Tumor T-cell repertoires showed less diversity than lymph node repertoires and more diversity than nontumor tissue repertoires, and tumor T-cell repertoires showed preferential V and J gene usage. The similarity between tumor and nontumor tissue repertoires was significantly greater in luminal-like breast cancer than in basal-like breast cancer. The study presented the conclusion that tumor T cells originate in lymph nodes as consistent with a hypothesis, not as something directly demonstrated. The data were considered consistent with most tumor T cells being derived from the lymph node and subsequently expanding within tumor tissue.

The germline V gene provides CDR1 SGHNT and CDR2 YENEEA. Including cysteine and phenylalanine, the CDR3 has 14 amino acids. The read is trimmed to its CDR3 DNA, 42 bases read in frame from base 1. Trimming removed 4 bases from V and 7 bases from J; the gene matches leave 6 bases unexplained. The axillary draining lymph nodes of breast cancer patients were the source of the lymph node samples. This clonotype appeared many times. The antigen this receptor binds is unknown. The record has no base qualities; no much larger clone is one base away. Reads for this sample came from an Illumina HiSeq 2000. Multiplex PCR amplification was used to generate the TCR beta chain libraries. The amplified TCR beta chain products were analyzed by high-throughput sequencing. TCRdb trimmed public reads at Q25 via fastp, called clones via MiXCR and kept in-frame beta chains. CDR3 protein sequences are deduplicated, and each keeps its most common genes and DNA. This sample comprises 150,000 to 200,000 distinct CDR3 sequences, around 29% of them detected only once. In total, the top ten clones hold more than 4% of the sample.

Recombination joined TRBV11-3 with TRBJ2-1, and 8 bases in between align with TRBD2. This receptor was identified in a female donor with breast cancer. Some clones in this sample may be carry-over from other donors' samples. The sequencing input was axillary lymph node tissue. For the CDR3, the sequence is CASSSGGGANEQFF. The DNA sequence is given as TGTGCCAGCAGCTCGGGAGGGGGGGCAAATGAGCAGTTCTTC.